These T cell receptor beta chains were read from a single sample in a study of long-term antiretroviral therapy in people with HIV. Data came from immunoSEQ multiplex PCR; TCRdb stores just in-frame clones and leaves some out. The sample records over 15,000 clones, around 89% being singletons. The sample consisted of unsorted PBMCs, taken 4.2 years after starting antiretroviral therapy. The receptors come from a man aged 45-65 years with HIV. CDR3s include the opening cysteine and the closing phenylalanine or tryptophan. D genes are given only for firm matches. Clone sizes are given selectively: once, few, many, or a class where the clone is expanded.

V gene,D gene,J gene,clone size,CDR3 DNA,CDR3 protein
TRBV18,TRBD1,TRBJ2-3,-,TGTGCCAGCTCACCTTTGCGGACAGGGGGAACAGATACGCAGTATTTT,CASSPLRTGGTDTQYF
TRBV30,-,TRBJ1-5,-,TGTGCCTGGAGTGTCCAGGGCGGACAGCCCCAGCATTTT,CAWSVQGGQPQHF
TRBV9,TRBD1,TRBJ2-6,-,TGTGCCAGCAGCGTAGACTCTCAGGGGGCTGGGGCCAACGTCCTGACTTTC,CASSVDSQGAGANVLTF
TRBV11-2,-,TRBJ2-2,once,TGTGCCAGCAGCTTAGACCCGCCCGGGGAGCTGTTTTTT,CASSLDPPGELFF
TRBV6-5,-,TRBJ1-1,-,TGTGCCAGCAGTCACTCCGGGTCTTACACTGAAGCTTTCTTT,CASSHSGSYTEAFF
TRBV6-1,TRBD1,TRBJ1-2,-,TGTGCCAGCAGTGGACCGGGACAGGGGTATGGCTACACCTTC,CASSGPGQGYGYTF
TRBV19,TRBD1,TRBJ1-2,-,TGTGCCAGTAGTAACCTCGGACAGGGAAACTATGGCTACACCTTC,CASSNLGQGNYGYTF
TRBV30,TRBD2,TRBJ2-2,-,TGTGCCTGGAGCCCAAAACTAGCGGGGGGGAACACCGGGGAGCTGTTTTTT,CAWSPKLAGGNTGELFF
TRBV4-1,TRBD1,TRBJ2-7,-,TGCGCCAGCAGCTACAGAATTACAGGGGTCTACGAGCAGTACTTC,CASSYRITGVYEQYF
TRBV7-9,-,TRBJ2-1,once,TGTGCCAGCAGCCGACCTAACAATGAGCAGTTCTTC,CASSRPNNEQFF
TRBV9,-,TRBJ1-5,-,TGTGCCAGCAGCGTTGGCAGCTCCAATCAGCCCCAGCATTTT,CASSVGSSNQPQHF
TRBV28,-,TRBJ2-6,-,TGTGCCAGCAGTTTTACAAGGGGTGGGGCCAACGTCCTGACTTTC,CASSFTRGGANVLTF
TRBV21-1,-,TRBJ1-4,-,TGTGCCGTCCGGCGAGCTAATGAAAAACTGTTTTTT,CAVRRANEKLFF
TRBV28,-,TRBJ2-7,few,TGTGCCAGCAGTAGTAGGGAACAGCCCTACGAGCAGTACTTC,CASSSREQPYEQYF
TRBV4-3,-,TRBJ1-1,-,TGCGCCAGCAGCCAAGATCTTTTCACTGAAGCTTTCTTT,CASSQDLFTEAFF
TRBV10-3,-,TRBJ2-7,-,TGTGCCATCAGGGGACCCATTTACTACGAGCAGTACTTC,CAIRGPIYYEQYF
TRBV30,TRBD1,TRBJ1-1,-,TGTGCCGGGACAGGGGTGAACACTGAAGCTTTCTTT,CAGTGVNTEAFF
TRBV19,-,TRBJ1-1,-,TGTGCCAGTAGTATAGTAAGGGACACTGAAGCTTTCTTT,CASSIVRDTEAFF
TRBV6-6,TRBD1,TRBJ2-7,-,TGTGCCACTAACATGGGACAGCCTATGGAGCAGTACTTC,CATNMGQPMEQYF
TRBV11-2,-,TRBJ1-3,-,TGTGCCAGCAGCTTAAACAGGGCTGGAAACACCATATATTTT,CASSLNRAGNTIYF
TRBV6-5,-,TRBJ1-1,-,TGTGCCAGCAGTTACTCGTTCAACGTGAACACTGAAGCTTTCTTT,CASSYSFNVNTEAFF
TRBV15,-,TRBJ1-4,once,TGTGCCACCAGCAGAGTAGGTGAAAAACTGTTTTTT,CATSRVGEKLFF
TRBV9,-,TRBJ1-1,-,TGTGCCAGCAGCGTAGGTCTCTTAACTGAAGCTTTCTTT,CASSVGLLTEAFF
TRBV7-2,-,TRBJ2-7,-,TGTGCCAGCGGGGGAACAGGCTACTCCTACGAGCAGTACTTC,CASGGTGYSYEQYF
TRBV11-2,-,TRBJ1-1,-,TGTGCCAGCAGCTTAGAGGCAGGGGTGGCTTTCTTT,CASSLEAGVAFF
TRBV27,-,TRBJ1-5,-,TGTGCCAGCAGTTCGGGGGACAATCAGCCCCAGCATTTT,CASSSGDNQPQHF
TRBV6-5,-,TRBJ2-7,few,TGTGCCAGCAGCACAGCCGGGACTTCCTACGAGCAGTACTTC,CASSTAGTSYEQYF
TRBV5-1,TRBD2,TRBJ2-3,-,TGCGCCAGCAGCTTGGTCGGGGGGGGGACAGATACGCAGTATTTT,CASSLVGGGTDTQYF
TRBV5-1,-,TRBJ2-2,-,TGCGCCAGCCAGTCCGGGGGTTTGAACACCGGGGAGCTGTTTTTT,CASQSGGLNTGELFF
TRBV7-2,-,TRBJ1-1,once,TGTGCCAGCAGCTTAGCGGGGGGGAACACTGAAGCTTTCTTT,CASSLAGGNTEAFF
TRBV5-6,TRBD1,TRBJ1-1,-,TGTGCCAGCAGCCGACAGGGGGCCAGAGCTTTCTTT,CASSRQGARAFF
TRBV7-9,-,TRBJ1-5,-,TGTGCCAGCAGCGCTTCCCGGACGGAGGCCCAGCATTTT,CASSASRTEAQHF
TRBV14,-,TRBJ1-2,-,TGTGCCAGCAGCAAGGGTGTTACTCATGGCTACACCTTC,CASSKGVTHGYTF
TRBV4-3,-,TRBJ2-7,-,TGCGCCAGCAGCCAAGGAGGATATAACGCCTACGAGCAGTACTTC,CASSQGGYNAYEQYF
TRBV6-6,-,TRBJ2-7,-,TGTGCCAGCAGCCACAGGGTCGAGCAGTACTTC,CASSHRVEQYF